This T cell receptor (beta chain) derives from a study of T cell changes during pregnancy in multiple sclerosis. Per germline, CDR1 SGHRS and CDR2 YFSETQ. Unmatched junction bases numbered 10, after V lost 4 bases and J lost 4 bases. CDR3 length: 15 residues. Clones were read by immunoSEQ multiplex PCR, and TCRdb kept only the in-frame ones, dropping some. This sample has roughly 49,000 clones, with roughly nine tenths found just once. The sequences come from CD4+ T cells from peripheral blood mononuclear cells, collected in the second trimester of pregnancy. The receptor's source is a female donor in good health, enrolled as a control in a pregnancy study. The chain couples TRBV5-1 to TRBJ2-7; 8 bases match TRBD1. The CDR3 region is CASSPSPGTGYEQYF. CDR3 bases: TGCGCCAGCAGCCCCAGTCCCGGGACAGGTTACGAGCAGTACTTC.